The 6 T cell receptor beta chains below come from one sample, sequenced in a study of beta chain features in type 1 diabetes. The whole isolated RNA underwent reverse transcription, so sequencing captured expressed TCRB transcripts. This table comes from immunoSEQ multiplex PCR, and its TCRdb copy is limited to in-frame clones, with some not included. The sample includes about 150,000 clones, around 10% seen only once; the top ten take roughly 1.9%. Sequenced material: central memory CD4+ T cells from blood. These receptors all stem from a man aged 18 to 30 in good health.

This clone was counted between two and nine times. J is TRBJ2-5 and V is TRBV5-6, with a possible D match to TRBD2 (5 bases). Trimming took 2 bases from V and 5 from J, leaving 16 bases between them. Per germline, CDR1 SGHDT and CDR2 YYEEEE. The CDR3 has 15 amino acids. Here the CDR3 DNA reads TGTGCCAGCAGCTTCCCGGGGTATTTTTCGGAGACCCAGTACTTC. This encodes CASSFPGYFSETQYF.

V usage is TRBV4-1 and J usage is TRBJ2-6, with TRBD1 as a possible D gene (5 bases). From germline, CDR1 is MGHRA and CDR2 YSYEKL. The CDR3 runs 17 residues. V lost 0 bases to trimming and J lost 2 bases, with 11 bases between them. CDR3 sequence (DNA): TGCGCCAGCAGCCAAGATCAAATAGGGGCTGGGGCCAACGTCCTGACTTTC. This encodes CASSQDQIGAGANVLTF.

CDR3 protein: CASSKPGQGTYGYTF. Written as DNA, the CDR3 is TGTGCCAGTAGTAAACCGGGACAGGGTACCTATGGCTACACCTTC. The gene calls are TRBV19 and TRBJ1-2, with 9 bases identical to TRBD1. The V segment lost 4 bases and the J segment 4 bases; nucleotides outside the gene matches: 7. CDR1 LNHDA and CDR2 SQIVND come from the germline V gene (reference sequence). This CDR3 has 15 residues.

This clone was found a few times. V and J are TRBV29-1 and TRBJ1-2; the match to TRBD1 covers 9 bases. V was pared by 6 bases and J by 7 bases, with 3 bases of the junction left unmatched. In germline, CDR1 is SQVTM, CDR2 ANQGSEA. The CDR3 is made up of 11 amino acids. Here the CDR3 reads CSVETGGGYTF. The DNA for the CDR3 is TGCAGCGTGGAGACAGGGGGTGGCTACACCTTC.

There are many counts of this clone. The chain carries TRBV28 and TRBJ2-1; D not certain. Germline CDR1 MDHEN, CDR2 SYDVKM. The CDR3 totals 13 residues. V was shortened by 7 bases and J by 7 bases, with 14 bases between the two germline ends. DNA of the CDR3: TGTGCCAGCAAGGTCGTCCTGGGGAATGAGCAGTTCTTC. It yields the protein CASKVVLGNEQFF.

The chain links TRBV25-1 to TRBJ1-1, with D uncertain. Germline CDR1 reads MGHDK; CDR2 reads SYGVNS. The CDR3 has 12 residues. Between the trimmed V and J ends, which lost 4 bases and 1 base, there was a span of 4 bases. The CDR3 bases are TGTGCCAGCAGTGTAACGAACACTGAAGCTTTCTTT. Translating it yields CASSVTNTEAFF.